The entry below describes one TCR beta chain. The target antigen is unknown. An end of the junction does not agree with germline; a read error may underlie this. For the second PCR, which ran for about 7 to 11 cycles, a sample-barcoded 5' primer and a J-beta primer mix were used. TCRdb re-called the 5' RACE reads through MiXCR, storing one row per CDR3 protein. This sample has more than 600,000 distinct CDR3 sequences, with roughly 25% found just once. This entry is derived from a study of blood T cells in healthy people across ages. Findings and caveats of the study: The recorded TCR beta diversity per million T cells decreased in a roughly linear manner with age. Samples with more naive T cells showed higher observed beta diversity.

This sample was shared with a second study, whose subject was T cells of mothers and their children.

This clonotype was sampled from a boy aged 5-17 years in good health. Specimen: blood.

CDR3 sequence: CAGSLYSGRAYNEQFF. In DNA form, the CDR3 reads TGTGCCGGCAGCTTATATAGCGGGAGGGCCTACAATGAGCAGTTCTTC. The chain is built from TRBV7-3 and TRBJ2-7; 11 bases agree with TRBD2. The tail of the sequence fits TRBJ2-1 better, so the J call may be wrong. This CDR3 has 16 residues. The germline CDR1 and CDR2 sequences are SGHTA and FQGTGA.